The source of this T cell receptor (beta chain) is a study of blood T cell repertoires in COVID-19. Study at large: COVID-19 samples from acute and convalescent phases originated in the United States, Italy and Spain. Sample material is recorded as cDNA or gDNA derived from T cells, B-cell-depleted T cells, or PBMCs.

The germline V gene has CDR1 ENHRY and CDR2 SYGVKD. The V and J ends lost 4 bases and 4 bases respectively, with 8 bases between them. The length of the CDR3 is 14 residues. This clone appeared a few times. Per the authors' pipeline: The authors estimated nucleated cell counts from reference gene primer amplification. The protocol was immunoSEQ multiplex PCR, while the TCRdb copy is restricted to in-frame clones and leaves out a portion. V and J calls and clone size are given by that table; D and trimming were obtained from the DNA. Of 150,000 to 200,000 clones detected, about 90% appear once; the ten largest clones hold around a fifth.

Sequencing was carried out using peripheral blood. The chain has TRBV10-3 and TRBJ2-6; tentative D call: TRBD2 (5 bases). The sequence derives from a man in his sixties with active or convalescent COVID-19. The CDR3 bases are TGTGCCATCAGTGGCCGAGGGGGGGCCAACGTCCTGACTTTC. It specifies CAISGRGGANVLTF.